The 9 T cell receptor beta chains below were found in one sample sequenced in a study of T cells in localized non-small cell lung cancer. Sequencing used immunoSEQ multiplex PCR; TCRdb keeps in-frame clones, though not all of them. The sample yields around 35,000 clones, around 77% seen once. This specimen was peripheral blood, taken before any cancer treatment. Source of these receptors: a male donor older than 55 with stage III squamous cell lung carcinoma.

The rearrangement links TRBV6-6 to TRBJ2-2, with 11 bases that match TRBD2. V dropped 8 bases and J dropped 1; count of bases not matched to a gene: 3. This CDR3 has 15 amino acids. Germline values: CDR1 MNHNY, CDR2 SVGAGI (reference sequence). This CDR3 is CASLGLAGNTGELFF. The CDR3 DNA follows: TGTGCCAGCTTAGGACTAGCGGGGAACACCGGGGAGCTGTTTTTT.

The chain links TRBV6-5 to TRBJ2-4; D gene uncertain. CDR3 size: 15 residues. The V and J ends lost 0 bases and 4 bases respectively, with 10 bases between them. The germline V gene has CDR1 MNHEY and CDR2 SVGAGI. CDR3 DNA: TGTGCCAGCAGTTACTCGCGGAACAGAAAAAACATTCAGTACTTC. This sequence encodes CASSYSRNRKNIQYF.

This clone appeared a few times. The rearrangement joins TRBV18 to TRBJ1-5, with D perhaps TRBD1 (5 bases). The CDR3 has 14 residues. Germline CDR1 reads KGHSH; CDR2 reads LQKENI. V was trimmed by 8 bases and J by 8 bases, leaving 19 bases between them. The CDR3 region is CASRRNPGLEPQHF. CDR3 nucleotides: TGTGCCAGCCGACGTAACCCAGGGCTCGAGCCCCAGCATTTT.

V is TRBV10-3 and J is TRBJ2-6; D is possibly TRBD1 (6 bases). The V end was cut by 11 bases, the J end by 2 bases, with 16 bases between. CDR1 is ENHRY, CDR2 SYGVKD, per germline. This CDR3 is 15 amino acids long. CDR3 coding DNA: TGTGCCCCCACAGGGCGTTTAACTGGGGCCAACGTCCTGACTTTC. This translates into CAPTGRLTGANVLTF.

The V call is TRBV7-8, the J call TRBJ1-2; perhaps TRBD1 as D (6 bases). CDR3 length equals 13 residues. Germline values: CDR1 SGHVS, CDR2 FQNEAQ. V was trimmed by 5 bases and J by 4 bases, leaving 11 bases between them. The CDR3 bases are TGTGCCAGCAGCCTGGACAGAGGCTATGGCTACACCTTC. Residues: CASSLDRGYGYTF.

V gene TRBV28 combines with J gene TRBJ1-3; D is perhaps TRBD1 (6 bases). Trimming took 3 bases from V and 2 from J, leaving 8 bases between them. Germline V gives CDR1 MDHEN, CDR2 SYDVKM. This CDR3 is built from 14 residues. CDR3 bases: TGTGCCAGCAGTTTCTCAGGGGCTGGAAACACCATATATTTT. This gives the protein CASSFSGAGNTIYF.

The V gene is TRBV19, the J gene TRBJ1-6; D gene unclear. Per the germline V gene, CDR1 is LNHDA and CDR2 is SQIVND (reference sequence). V shed 10 bases and J shed 4 bases, with 17 bases lying between them. The CDR3 length is 15 residues. CDR3 in amino acids: CATYDTQRYNSPLHF. The CDR3 DNA reads TGTGCCACATACGACACCCAGAGGTATAATTCACCCCTCCACTTT.

Notes on this clone: With a far larger clone one base away, a read error is the likely cause. The same CDR3 is also encoded by other DNA sequences in this sample. The CDR3 DNA reads as TGTGCCAGCAGCTTAGGCCGCTCACCCTACGAGCAGTACTTC. Protein: CASSLGRSPYEQYF. The rearrangement joins TRBV7-2 to TRBJ2-7, with no clear D. There are 14 residues in the CDR3. Germline CDR1 and CDR2: SGHTA and FQGNSA. V gave up 1 base and J gave up 2 bases, with 9 bases separating them. Combining the CDR3 with reference TRBV7-2 and TRBJ2-7 gives the whole variable domain GAGVSQSPSNKVTEKGKDVELRCDPISGHTALYWYRQSLGQGLEFLIYFQGNSAPDKSGLPSDRFSAERTGGSVSTLTIQRTQQEDSAVYLCASSLGRSPYEQYFGPGTRLTVT.

This clone occurred once. This chain uses TRBV7-2 with TRBJ1-2; weak D call: TRBD1 (5 bases). This CDR3 spans 15 amino acids. The V gene lost 5 bases and the J gene lost 8 bases, with 21 bases spanning the gap. CDR1 SGHTA and CDR2 FQGNSA come from the germline V gene. CDR3 sequence: CASSPRDQWTYGYTF. DNA for the CDR3: TGTGCCAGCAGCCCTAGGGATCAATGGACATACGGCTACACCTTC.